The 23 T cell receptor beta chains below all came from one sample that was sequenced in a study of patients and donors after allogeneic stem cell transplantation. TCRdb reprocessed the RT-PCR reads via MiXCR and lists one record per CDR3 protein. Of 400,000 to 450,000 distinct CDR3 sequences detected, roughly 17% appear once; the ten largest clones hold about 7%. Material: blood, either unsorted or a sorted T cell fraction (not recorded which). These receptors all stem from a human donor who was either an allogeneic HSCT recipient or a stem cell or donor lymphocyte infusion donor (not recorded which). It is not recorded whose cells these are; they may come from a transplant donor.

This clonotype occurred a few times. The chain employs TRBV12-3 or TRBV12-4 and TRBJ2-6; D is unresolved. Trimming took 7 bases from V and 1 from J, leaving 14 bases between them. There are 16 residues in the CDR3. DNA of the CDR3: TGTGCCAGCAACTCCCATCAGCTGTCTGGGGCCAACGTCCTGACTTTC. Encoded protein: CASNSHQLSGANVLTF.

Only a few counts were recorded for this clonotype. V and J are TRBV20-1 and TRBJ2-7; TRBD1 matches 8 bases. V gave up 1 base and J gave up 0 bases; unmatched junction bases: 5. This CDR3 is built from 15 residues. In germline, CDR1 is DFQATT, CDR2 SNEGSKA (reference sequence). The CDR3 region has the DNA TGCAGTGCTAGAGCCCGGACAGGGAGCTCCTACGAGCAGTACTTC. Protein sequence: CSARARTGSSYEQYF.

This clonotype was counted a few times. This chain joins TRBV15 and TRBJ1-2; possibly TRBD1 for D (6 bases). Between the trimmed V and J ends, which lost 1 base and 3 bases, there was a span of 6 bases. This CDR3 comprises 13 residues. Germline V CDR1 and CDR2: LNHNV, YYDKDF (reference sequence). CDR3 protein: CATSRGQDYGYTF. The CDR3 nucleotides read TGTGCCACCAGCAGAGGACAGGACTATGGCTACACCTTC.

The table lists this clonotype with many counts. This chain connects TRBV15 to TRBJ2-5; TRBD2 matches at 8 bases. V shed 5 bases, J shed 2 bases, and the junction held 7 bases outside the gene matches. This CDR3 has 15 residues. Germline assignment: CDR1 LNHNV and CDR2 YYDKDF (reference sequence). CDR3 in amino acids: CATSRHSGTQETQYF. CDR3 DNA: TGTGCCACCAGCCGTCATAGCGGGACTCAAGAGACCCAGTACTTC.

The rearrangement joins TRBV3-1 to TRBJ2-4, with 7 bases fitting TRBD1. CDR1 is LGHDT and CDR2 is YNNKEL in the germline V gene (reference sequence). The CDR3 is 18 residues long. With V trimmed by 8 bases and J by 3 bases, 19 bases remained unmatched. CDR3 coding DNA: TGTGCCAGCGGGGGAACAGGGGTTGTAGGGCAGGGCAAAAACATTCAGTACTTC. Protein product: CASGGTGVVGQGKNIQYF. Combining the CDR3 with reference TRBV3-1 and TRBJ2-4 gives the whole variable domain DTAVSQTPKYLVTQMGNDKSIKCEQNLGHDTMYWYKQDSKKFLKIMFSYNNKELIINETVPNRFSPKSPDKAHLNLHINSLELGDSAVYFCASGGTGVVGQGKNIQYFGAGTRLSVL.

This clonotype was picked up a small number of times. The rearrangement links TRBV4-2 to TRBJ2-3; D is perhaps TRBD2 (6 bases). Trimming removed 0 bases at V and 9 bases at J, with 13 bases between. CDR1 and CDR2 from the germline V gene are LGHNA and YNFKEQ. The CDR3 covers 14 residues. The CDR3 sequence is CASSQDGGTGTQYF. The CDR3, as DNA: TGTGCCAGCAGCCAAGACGGAGGGACTGGAACGCAGTATTTT.

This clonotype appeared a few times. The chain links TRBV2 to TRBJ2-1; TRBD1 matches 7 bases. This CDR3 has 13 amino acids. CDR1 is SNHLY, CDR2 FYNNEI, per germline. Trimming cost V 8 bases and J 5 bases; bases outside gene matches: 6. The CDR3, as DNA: TGTGCCAGCTTCCAGGGGGTCCACAATGAGCAGTTCTTC. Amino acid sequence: CASFQGVHNEQFF.

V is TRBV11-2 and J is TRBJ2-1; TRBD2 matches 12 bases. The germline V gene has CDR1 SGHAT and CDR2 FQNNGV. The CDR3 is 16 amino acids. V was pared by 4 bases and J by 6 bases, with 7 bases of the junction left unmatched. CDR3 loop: CASSSLAGGPSNEQFF. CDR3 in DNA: TGTGCCAGCAGCTCCCTAGCGGGAGGGCCTAGCAATGAGCAGTTCTTC.

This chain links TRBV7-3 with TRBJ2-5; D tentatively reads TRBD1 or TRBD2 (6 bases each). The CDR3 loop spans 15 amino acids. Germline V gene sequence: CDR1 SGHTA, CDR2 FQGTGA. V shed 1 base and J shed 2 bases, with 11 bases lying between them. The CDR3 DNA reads TGTGCCAGCAGCTTAAAACGGAGGGGGCAAGAGACCCAGTACTTC. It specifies CASSLKRRGQETQYF.

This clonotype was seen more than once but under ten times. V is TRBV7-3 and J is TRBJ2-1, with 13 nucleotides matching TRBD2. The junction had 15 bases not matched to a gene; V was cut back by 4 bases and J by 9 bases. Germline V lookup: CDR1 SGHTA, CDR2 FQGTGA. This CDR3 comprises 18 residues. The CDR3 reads CASSWKPGLAGKGGEQFF. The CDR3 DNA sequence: TGTGCCAGCAGCTGGAAACCGGGACTAGCGGGGAAGGGTGGTGAGCAGTTCTTC.

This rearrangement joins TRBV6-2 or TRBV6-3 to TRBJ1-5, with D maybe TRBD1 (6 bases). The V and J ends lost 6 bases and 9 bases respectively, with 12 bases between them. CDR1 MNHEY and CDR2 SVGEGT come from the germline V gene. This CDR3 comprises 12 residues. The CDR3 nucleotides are TGTGCCAGCAGCCGATCGACAGGGCCCCAGCATTTT. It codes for CASSRSTGPQHF.

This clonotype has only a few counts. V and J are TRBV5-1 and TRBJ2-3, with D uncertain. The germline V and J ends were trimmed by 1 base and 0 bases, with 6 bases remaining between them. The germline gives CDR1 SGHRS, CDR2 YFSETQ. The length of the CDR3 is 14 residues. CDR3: CASSLNPSTDTQYF. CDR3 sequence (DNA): TGCGCCAGCAGCTTGAACCCTAGCACAGATACGCAGTATTTT. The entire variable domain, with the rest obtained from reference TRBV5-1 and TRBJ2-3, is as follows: KAGVTQTPRYLIKTRGQQVTLSCSPISGHRSVSWYQQTPGQGLQFLFEYFSETQRNKGNFPGRFSGRQFSNSRSEMNVSTLELGDSALYLCASSLNPSTDTQYFGPGTRLTVL.

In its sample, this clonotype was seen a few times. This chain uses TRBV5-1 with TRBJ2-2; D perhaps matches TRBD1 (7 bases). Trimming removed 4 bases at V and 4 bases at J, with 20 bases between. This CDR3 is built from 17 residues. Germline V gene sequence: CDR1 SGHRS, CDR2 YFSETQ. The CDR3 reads CASSLTRRGQGTGELFF. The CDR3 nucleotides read TGCGCCAGCAGCCTTACTAGGAGGGGGCAGGGCACCGGGGAGCTGTTTTTT. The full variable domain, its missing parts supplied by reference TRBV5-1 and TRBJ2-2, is KAGVTQTPRYLIKTRGQQVTLSCSPISGHRSVSWYQQTPGQGLQFLFEYFSETQRNKGNFPGRFSGRQFSNSRSEMNVSTLELGDSALYLCASSLTRRGQGTGELFFGEGSRLTVL.

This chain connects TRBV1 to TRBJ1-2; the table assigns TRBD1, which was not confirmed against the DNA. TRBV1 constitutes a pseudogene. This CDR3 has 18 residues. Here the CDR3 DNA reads TGCACCAGCAGCCAGCTCCTTCGGACAGGTCCTACTCTCTATGGCTACACCTTC. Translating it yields CTSSQLLRTGPTLYGYTF.

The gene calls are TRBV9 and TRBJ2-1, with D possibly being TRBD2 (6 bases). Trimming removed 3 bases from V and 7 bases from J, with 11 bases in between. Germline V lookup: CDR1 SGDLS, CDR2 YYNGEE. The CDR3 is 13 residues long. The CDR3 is CASSGEVGNEQFF. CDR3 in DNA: TGTGCCAGCAGCGGGGAGGTTGGGAATGAGCAGTTCTTC.

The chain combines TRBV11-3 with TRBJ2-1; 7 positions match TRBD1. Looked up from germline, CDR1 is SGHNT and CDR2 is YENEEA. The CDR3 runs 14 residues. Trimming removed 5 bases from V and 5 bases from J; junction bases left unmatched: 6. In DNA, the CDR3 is TGTGCCAGCAGCCCCGGACAGGTAAACAATGAGCAGTTCTTC. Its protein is CASSPGQVNNEQFF.

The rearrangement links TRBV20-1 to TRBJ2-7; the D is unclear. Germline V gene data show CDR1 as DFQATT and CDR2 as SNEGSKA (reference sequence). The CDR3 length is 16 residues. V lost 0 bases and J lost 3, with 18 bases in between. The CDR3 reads CSARDFQQNYFYEQYF. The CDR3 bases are TGCAGTGCTAGAGATTTTCAACAGAACTATTTCTACGAGCAGTACTTC.

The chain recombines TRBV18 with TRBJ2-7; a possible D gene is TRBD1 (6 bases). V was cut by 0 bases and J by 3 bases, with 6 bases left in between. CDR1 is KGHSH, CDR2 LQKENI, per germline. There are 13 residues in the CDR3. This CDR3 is CASSPPDSYEQYF. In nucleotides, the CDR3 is TGTGCCAGCTCACCACCGGACAGCTACGAGCAGTACTTC.

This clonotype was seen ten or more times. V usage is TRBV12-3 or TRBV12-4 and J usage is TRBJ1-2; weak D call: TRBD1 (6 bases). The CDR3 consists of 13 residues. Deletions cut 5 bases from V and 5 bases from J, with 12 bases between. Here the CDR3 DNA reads TGTGCCAGCAGTAGGACAGCCTTATATGGCTACACCTTC. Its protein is CASSRTALYGYTF.

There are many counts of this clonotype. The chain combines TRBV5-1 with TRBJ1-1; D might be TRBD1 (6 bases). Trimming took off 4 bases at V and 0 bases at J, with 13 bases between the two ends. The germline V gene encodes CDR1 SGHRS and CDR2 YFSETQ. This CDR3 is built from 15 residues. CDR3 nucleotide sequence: TGCGCCAGCAGCCGGCGGGGACAAATGAACACTGAAGCTTTCTTT. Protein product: CASSRRGQMNTEAFF.

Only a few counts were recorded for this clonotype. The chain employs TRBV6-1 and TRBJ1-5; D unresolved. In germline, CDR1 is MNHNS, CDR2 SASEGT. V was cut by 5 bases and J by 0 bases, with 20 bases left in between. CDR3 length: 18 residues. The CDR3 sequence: CASSPASVGSYSNQPQHF. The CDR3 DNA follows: TGTGCCAGCAGTCCTGCGTCAGTGGGGAGTTATAGCAATCAGCCCCAGCATTTT.

DNA for the CDR3: TGTGCCAGCTCACCACGGAGAGTGGGATTAGACACTGAAGCTTTCTTT. It specifies CASSPRRVGLDTEAFF. The V call is TRBV18, the J call TRBJ1-1, with D unresolved. This CDR3 region has 16 residues. Trimming shortened V by 1 base and J by 3 bases, and 15 bases separated the two germline ends. CDR1 and CDR2 from the germline V gene are KGHSH and LQKENI.

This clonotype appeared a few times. CDR3 nucleotides: TGCGCCAGCAGGGTGAGCGGGAGTAGGTATGAGCAGTTCTTC. This codes for CASRVSGSRYEQFF. The J gene is TRBJ2-1, the V gene TRBV5-1; TRBD2 matches 8 bases. The germline CDR1 and CDR2 sequences are SGHRS and YFSETQ. The J segment lost 8 bases and the V segment lost 5 bases, leaving 9 bases of the junction unmatched. This CDR3 region has 14 residues.